This section outlines one T cell receptor (beta chain) sequence together with its context. The sample is drawn from a study of blood T cell repertoires in COVID-19. Study details: Samples of COVID-19 (acute and convalescent) were obtained from the United States, Italy and Spain.

Germline CDR1 SNHLY, CDR2 FYNNEI. Unmatched junction bases numbered 4, after V lost 4 bases and J lost 1 base. The CDR3 consists of 15 residues. The protocol was immunoSEQ multiplex PCR, while the TCRdb copy is restricted to in-frame clones and leaves out a portion. In the table there are fewer than 150,000 clones, about four fifths of which are singletons. Sequenced sample: PBMCs or T cells enriched from blood (not recorded which). This chain uses TRBV2 with TRBJ2-3, with TRBD1 identical over 8 bases. This TCR came from a woman aged 18-29 years who had been exposed to COVID-19. CDR3 region: CASSGQGYRTDTQYF. The CDR3, as DNA: TGTGCCAGCAGTGGACAGGGGTATCGCACAGATACGCAGTATTTT. The variable domain in full, completed from reference TRBV2 and TRBJ2-3, reads EPEVTQTPSHQVTQMGQEVILRCVPISNHLYFYWYRQILGQKVEFLVSFYNNEISEKSEIFDDQFSVERPDGSNFTLKIRSTKLEDSAMYFCASSGQGYRTDTQYFGPGTRLTVL.